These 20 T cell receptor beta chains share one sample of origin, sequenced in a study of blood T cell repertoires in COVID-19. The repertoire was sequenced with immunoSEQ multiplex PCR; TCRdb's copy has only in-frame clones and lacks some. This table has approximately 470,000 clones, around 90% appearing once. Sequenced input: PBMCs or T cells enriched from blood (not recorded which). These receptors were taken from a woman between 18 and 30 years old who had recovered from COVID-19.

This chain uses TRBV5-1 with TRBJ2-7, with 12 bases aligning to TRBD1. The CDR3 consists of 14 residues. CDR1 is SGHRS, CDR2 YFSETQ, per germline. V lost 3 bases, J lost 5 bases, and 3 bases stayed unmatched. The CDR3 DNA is TGCGCCAGCAGCTCCGGGACAGGGGGCAACGAGCAGTACTTC. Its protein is CASSSGTGGNEQYF.

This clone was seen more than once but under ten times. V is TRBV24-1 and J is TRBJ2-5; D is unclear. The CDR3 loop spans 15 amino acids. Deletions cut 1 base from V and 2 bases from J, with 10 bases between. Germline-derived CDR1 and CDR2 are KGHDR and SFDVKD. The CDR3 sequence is CATSDFRHPQETQYF. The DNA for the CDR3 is TGTGCCACCAGTGATTTTCGACACCCGCAAGAGACCCAGTACTTC.

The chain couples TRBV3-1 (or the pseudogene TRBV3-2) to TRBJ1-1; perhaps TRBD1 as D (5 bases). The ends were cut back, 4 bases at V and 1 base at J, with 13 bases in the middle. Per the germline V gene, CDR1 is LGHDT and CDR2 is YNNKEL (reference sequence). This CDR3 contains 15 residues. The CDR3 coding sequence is TGTGCCAGCAGCCCGACTGGCAGGGAGAACACTGAAGCTTTCTTT. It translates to CASSPTGRENTEAFF.

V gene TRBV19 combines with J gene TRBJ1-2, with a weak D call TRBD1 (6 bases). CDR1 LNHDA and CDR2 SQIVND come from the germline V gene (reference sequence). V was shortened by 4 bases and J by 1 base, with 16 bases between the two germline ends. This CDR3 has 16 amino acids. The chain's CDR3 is CASSTFTDSFNYGYTF. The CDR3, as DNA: TGTGCCAGTAGTACCTTTACGGACAGCTTTAACTATGGCTACACCTTC.

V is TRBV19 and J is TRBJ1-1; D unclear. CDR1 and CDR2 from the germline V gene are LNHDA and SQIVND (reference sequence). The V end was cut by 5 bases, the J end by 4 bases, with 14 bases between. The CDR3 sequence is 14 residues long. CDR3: CASSPRGVGTEAFF. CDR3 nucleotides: TGTGCCAGTAGTCCCCGGGGTGTGGGCACTGAAGCTTTCTTT. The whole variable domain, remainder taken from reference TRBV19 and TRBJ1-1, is DGGITQSPKYLFRKEGQNVTLSCEQNLNHDAMYWYRQDPGQGLRLIYYSQIVNDFQKGDIAEGYSVSREKKESFPLTVTSAQKNPTAFYLCASSPRGVGTEAFFGQGTRLTVV.

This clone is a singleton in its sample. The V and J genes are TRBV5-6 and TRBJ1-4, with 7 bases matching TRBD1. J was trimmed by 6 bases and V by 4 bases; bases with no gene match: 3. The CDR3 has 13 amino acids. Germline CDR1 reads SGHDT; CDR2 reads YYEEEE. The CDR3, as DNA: TGTGCCAGCAGCCGGACAGGTGATGAAAAACTGTTTTTT. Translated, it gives CASSRTGDEKLFF.

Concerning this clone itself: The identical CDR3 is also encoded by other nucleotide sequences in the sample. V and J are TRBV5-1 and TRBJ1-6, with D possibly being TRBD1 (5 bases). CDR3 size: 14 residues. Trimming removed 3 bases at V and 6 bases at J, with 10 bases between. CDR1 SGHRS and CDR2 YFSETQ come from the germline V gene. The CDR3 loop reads CASSSGLLNSPLHF. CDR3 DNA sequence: TGCGCCAGCAGCTCGGGACTCCTTAATTCACCCCTCCACTTT.

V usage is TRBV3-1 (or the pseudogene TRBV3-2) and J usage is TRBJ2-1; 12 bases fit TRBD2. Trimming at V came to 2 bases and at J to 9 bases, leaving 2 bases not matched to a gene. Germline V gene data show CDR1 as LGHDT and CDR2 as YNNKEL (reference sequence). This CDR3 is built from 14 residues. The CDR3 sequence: CASSQSLAGGEQFF. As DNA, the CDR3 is TGTGCCAGCAGCCAATCACTAGCGGGGGGTGAGCAGTTCTTC.

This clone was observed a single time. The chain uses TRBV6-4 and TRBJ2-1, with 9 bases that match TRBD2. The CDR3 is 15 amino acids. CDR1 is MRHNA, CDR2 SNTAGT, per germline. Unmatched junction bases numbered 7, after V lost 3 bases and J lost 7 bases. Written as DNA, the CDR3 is TGTGCCAGCAGTGATGGGAGCGGGGGGCGGAATGAGCAGTTCTTC. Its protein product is CASSDGSGGRNEQFF.

The CDR3 coding sequence is TGTGCCAGCAGTCTGACTAGCGGGGGGACGAACACCGGGGAGCTGTTTTTT. This translates into CASSLTSGGTNTGELFF. This chain uses TRBV27 with TRBJ2-2; 13 nucleotides match TRBD2. The germline CDR1 and CDR2 sequences are MNHEY and SMNVEV (reference sequence). V dropped 5 bases and J dropped 0; count of bases not matched to a gene: 3. CDR3 size: 17 residues.

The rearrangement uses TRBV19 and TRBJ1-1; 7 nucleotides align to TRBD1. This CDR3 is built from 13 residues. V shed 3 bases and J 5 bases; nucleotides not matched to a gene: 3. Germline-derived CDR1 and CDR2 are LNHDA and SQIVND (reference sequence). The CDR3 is CASSIVTGTEAFF. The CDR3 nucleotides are TGTGCCAGTAGTATCGTGACAGGGACTGAAGCTTTCTTT.

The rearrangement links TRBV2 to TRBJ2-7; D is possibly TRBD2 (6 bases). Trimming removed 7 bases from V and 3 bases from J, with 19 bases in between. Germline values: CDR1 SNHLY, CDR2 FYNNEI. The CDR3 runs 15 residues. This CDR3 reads CASMGDFGGLYEQYF. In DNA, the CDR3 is TGTGCCAGCATGGGGGACTTCGGAGGCCTCTACGAGCAGTACTTC.

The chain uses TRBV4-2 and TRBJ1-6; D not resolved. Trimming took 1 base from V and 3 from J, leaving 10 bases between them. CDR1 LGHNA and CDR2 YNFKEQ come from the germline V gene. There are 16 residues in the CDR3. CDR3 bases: TGTGCCAGCAGCCAAGTCCGGCGGGGCTATAATTCACCCCTCCACTTT. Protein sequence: CASSQVRRGYNSPLHF.

The CDR3 here is CASSWARADPRIGGLFF. CDR3 in DNA: TGCGCCAGCAGCTGGGCCCGGGCGGACCCCAGAATCGGAGGGCTGTTTTTT. The chain is built from TRBV5-1 and TRBJ2-2; D possibly corresponds to TRBD2 (5 bases). Germline V lookup: CDR1 SGHRS, CDR2 YFSETQ. This CDR3 has 17 residues. V gave up 3 bases and J gave up 13 bases, with 28 bases separating them.

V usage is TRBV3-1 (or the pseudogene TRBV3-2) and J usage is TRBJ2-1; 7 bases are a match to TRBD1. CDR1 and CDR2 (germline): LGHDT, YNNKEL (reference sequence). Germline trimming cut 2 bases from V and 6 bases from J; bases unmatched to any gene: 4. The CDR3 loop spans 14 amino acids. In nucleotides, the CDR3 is TGTGCCAGCAGCCAAAACAGGGGAATCAATGAGCAGTTCTTC. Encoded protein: CASSQNRGINEQFF.

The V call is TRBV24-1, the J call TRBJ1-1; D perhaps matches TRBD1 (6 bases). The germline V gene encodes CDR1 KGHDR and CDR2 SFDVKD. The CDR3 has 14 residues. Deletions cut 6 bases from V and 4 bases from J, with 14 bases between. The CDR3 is CATSPKGDSTEAFF. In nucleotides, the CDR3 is TGTGCCACCAGTCCTAAGGGGGATTCCACTGAAGCTTTCTTT.

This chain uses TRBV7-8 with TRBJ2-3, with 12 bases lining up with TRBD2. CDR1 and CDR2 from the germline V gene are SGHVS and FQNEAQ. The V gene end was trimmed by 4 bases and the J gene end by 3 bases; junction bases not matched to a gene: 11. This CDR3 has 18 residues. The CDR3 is CASSWRRELAGGTDTQYF. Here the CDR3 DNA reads TGTGCCAGCAGCTGGCGCCGAGAACTAGCGGGGGGTACAGATACGCAGTATTTT.

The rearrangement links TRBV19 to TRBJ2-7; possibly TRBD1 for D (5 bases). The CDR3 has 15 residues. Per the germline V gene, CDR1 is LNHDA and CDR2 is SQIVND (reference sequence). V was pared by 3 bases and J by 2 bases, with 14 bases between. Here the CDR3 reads CASSISPGNAYEQYF. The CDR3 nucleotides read TGTGCCAGTAGTATTAGTCCAGGGAATGCCTACGAGCAGTACTTC. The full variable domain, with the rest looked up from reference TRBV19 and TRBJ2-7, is DGGITQSPKYLFRKEGQNVTLSCEQNLNHDAMYWYRQDPGQGLRLIYYSQIVNDFQKGDIAEGYSVSREKKESFPLTVTSAQKNPTAFYLCASSISPGNAYEQYFGPGTRLTVT.

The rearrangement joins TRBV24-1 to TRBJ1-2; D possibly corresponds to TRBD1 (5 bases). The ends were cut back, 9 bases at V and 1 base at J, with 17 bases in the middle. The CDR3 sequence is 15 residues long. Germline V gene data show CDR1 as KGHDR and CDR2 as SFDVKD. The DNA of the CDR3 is TGTGCCACCCGAGGGAGGGAAGGGGATAACTATGGCTACACCTTC. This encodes CATRGREGDNYGYTF.

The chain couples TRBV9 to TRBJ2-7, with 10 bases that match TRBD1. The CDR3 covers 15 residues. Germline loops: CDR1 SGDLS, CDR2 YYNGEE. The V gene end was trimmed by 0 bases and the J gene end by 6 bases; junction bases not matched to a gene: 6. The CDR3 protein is CASSVEGTGVGEQYF. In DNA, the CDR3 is TGTGCCAGCAGCGTAGAAGGGACAGGGGTAGGCGAGCAGTACTTC.